The next 2 T cell receptor beta chains were all read from a single sample in a study of T cell responses to AZD1222 COVID-19 vaccine. Some clones are missing from TCRdb's copy, which holds only in-frame ones; the method was immunoSEQ multiplex PCR. The repertoire consists of over 150,000 clones, with approximately 90% occurring once and the leading ten covering about 1%. This sample comprised peripheral blood, obtained 28 days after the second AZD1222 dose. The receptors stem from an adult who received the AZD1222 COVID-19 vaccine.

This rearrangement joins TRBV19 to TRBJ2-7, with unresolved D. CDR1 is LNHDA, CDR2 SQIVND, per germline (reference sequence). This CDR3 spans 12 amino acids. V gave up 5 bases and J gave up 6 bases, with 11 bases separating them. CDR3 residues: CASSDAPGEQYF. Here the CDR3 DNA reads TGTGCCAGTAGTGATGCGCCCGGCGAGCAGTACTTC.

This clone was seen a single time. The V call is TRBV19, the J call TRBJ2-5; D is undetermined. Germline lookup yields CDR1 LNHDA and CDR2 SQIVND (reference sequence). Trimming stripped 2 bases from V and 4 bases from J, with 2 bases between. This CDR3 is built from 11 residues. The CDR3 DNA sequence: TGTGCCAGTAGTATATCAGAGACCCAGTACTTC. Encoded protein: CASSISETQYF.